The T cell receptor (beta chain) described here comes from a study of T-cell reconstitution after alpha-beta-depleted transplantation in children. The CDR3 has 15 residues. V lost 3 bases to trimming and J lost 5 bases, with 13 bases between them. Per germline, CDR1 MGHRA and CDR2 YSYEKL. In regard to this clonotype: The antigen remains undetermined.

The TCRbeta library was prepared with unique molecular identifiers. TCRdb re-derived calls from the PCR reads in MiXCR, one entry per CDR3 protein. The sample gives about 980,000 distinct CDR3 sequences, about 29% of which show up once; about 28% is in the top ten. The study, taken as a whole, reports: When one year had passed after transplant, most T-cell counts and diversity came from newly produced T cells. Expanded graft clones, several hundred of them, were reportedly the source of alpha-beta T cells about two months after transplant. Elevated TCRbeta diversity at day 60 was traced, in some patients, to surviving recipient T cells and thymic progenitors.

This receptor was taken from a boy in the first two years of life who had a stem cell transplant for SCID, so the T cells may come from the graft donor. The rearrangement uses TRBV4-1 and TRBJ1-4, with D maybe TRBD1 (5 bases). The specimen comprised PBMCs, mostly from graft donor cells, sampled 360 days after TCRalphabeta/CD19-depleted stem cell transplant. Here the CDR3 reads CASSHARAGNEKLFF. In nucleotides, the CDR3 is TGCGCCAGCAGCCATGCCCGAGCAGGGAATGAAAAACTGTTTTTT.